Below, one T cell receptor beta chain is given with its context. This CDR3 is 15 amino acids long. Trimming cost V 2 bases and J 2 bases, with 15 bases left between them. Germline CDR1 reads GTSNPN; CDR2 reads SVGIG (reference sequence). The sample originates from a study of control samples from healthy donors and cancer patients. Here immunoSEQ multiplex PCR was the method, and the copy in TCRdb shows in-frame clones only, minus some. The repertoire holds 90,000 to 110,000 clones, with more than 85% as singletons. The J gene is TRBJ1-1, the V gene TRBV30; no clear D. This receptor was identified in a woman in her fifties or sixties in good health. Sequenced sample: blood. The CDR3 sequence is CAWSFYIVTNTEAFF. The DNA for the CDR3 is TGTGCCTGGAGTTTTTACATCGTTACAAACACTGAAGCTTTCTTT.